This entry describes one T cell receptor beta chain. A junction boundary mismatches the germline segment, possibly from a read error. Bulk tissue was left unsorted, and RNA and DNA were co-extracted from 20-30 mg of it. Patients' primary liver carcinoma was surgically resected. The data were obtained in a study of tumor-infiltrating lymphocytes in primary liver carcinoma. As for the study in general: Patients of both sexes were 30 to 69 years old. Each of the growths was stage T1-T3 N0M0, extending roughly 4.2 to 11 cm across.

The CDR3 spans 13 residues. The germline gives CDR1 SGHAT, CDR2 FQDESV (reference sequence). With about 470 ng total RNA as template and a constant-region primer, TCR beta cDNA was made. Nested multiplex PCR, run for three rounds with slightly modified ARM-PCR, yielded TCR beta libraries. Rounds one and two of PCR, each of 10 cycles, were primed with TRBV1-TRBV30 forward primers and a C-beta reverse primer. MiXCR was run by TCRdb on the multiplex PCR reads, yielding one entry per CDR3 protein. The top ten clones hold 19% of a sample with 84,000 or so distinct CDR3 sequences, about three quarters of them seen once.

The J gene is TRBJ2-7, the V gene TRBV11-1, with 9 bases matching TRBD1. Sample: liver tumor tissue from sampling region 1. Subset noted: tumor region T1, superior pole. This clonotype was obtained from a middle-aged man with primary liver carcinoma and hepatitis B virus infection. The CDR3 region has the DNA TGTGTCAGCAGCTTAGGGACAGGGAACGGGCAGTACTTC. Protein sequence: CVSSLGTGNGQYF.